This T cell receptor beta chain is from a study of T cells in Graves' hyperthyroidism and ophthalmopathy. V shed 6 bases and J 4 bases; nucleotides not matched to a gene: 8. Germline V gives CDR1 SNHLY, CDR2 FYNNEI. CDR3 length: 15 residues. Amplified TCR beta CDR3 regions came from RNA transcripts. A first-round RT-PCR of the TCR CDR3 used the HTBI primer set. TCRdb reprocessed the multiplex PCR reads with MiXCR, giving one entry per CDR3 protein. The data hold more than 650,000 distinct CDR3 sequences, with 13% to 15% observed a single time. Turning to this clonotype: Its antigen is unidentified.

Points from the study as a whole: Most clonotypes that expanded in the thyroid above 0.001 also showed up in blood. By a 13 V-J model, ophthalmopathy was set apart from stable hyperthyroidism.

Pregnant or lactating patients were excluded, as were those with uncontrolled infection or other autoimmune disease. Clinical symptoms, serum thyroxine, TRAb, thyroid ultrasound and orbital computed tomography informed diagnoses. The gene calls are TRBV2 and TRBJ2-3, with TRBD2 identical over 9 bases. Material for sequencing was blood. This clonotype originated in a woman younger than 35 with Graves' hyperthyroidism. CDR3 in DNA: TGTGCCAGCAGCCGCGGGAGGGCCAGGCCAGATACGCAGTATTTT. It yields the protein CASSRGRARPDTQYF.